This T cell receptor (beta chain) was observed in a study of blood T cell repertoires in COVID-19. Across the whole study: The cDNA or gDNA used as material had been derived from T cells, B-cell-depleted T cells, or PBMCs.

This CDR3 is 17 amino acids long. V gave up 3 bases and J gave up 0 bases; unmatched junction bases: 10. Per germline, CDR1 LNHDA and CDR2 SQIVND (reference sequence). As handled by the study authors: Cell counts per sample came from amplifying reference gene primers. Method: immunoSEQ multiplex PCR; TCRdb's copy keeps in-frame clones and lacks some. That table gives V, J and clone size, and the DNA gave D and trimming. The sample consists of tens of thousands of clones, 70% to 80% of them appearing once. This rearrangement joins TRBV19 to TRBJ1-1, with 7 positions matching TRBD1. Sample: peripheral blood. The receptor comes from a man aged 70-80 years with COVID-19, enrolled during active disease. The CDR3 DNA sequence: TGTGCCAGTAGTATTAGACAGGGAAGTGGGATGAACACTGAAGCTTTCTTT. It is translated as CASSIRQGSGMNTEAFF.